This T cell receptor (beta chain) was profiled in a study of blood T cells in healthy people across ages. This clonotype was observed many times. The germline gives CDR1 GTSNPN, CDR2 SVGIG (reference sequence). The CDR3 loop spans 15 amino acids. Trimming cost V 0 bases and J 3 bases, with 12 bases left between them. Sample-barcoded 5' priming and a J-beta primer mix drove a second PCR of 7 to 11 cycles. TCRdb re-called the 5' RACE reads through MiXCR, storing one row per CDR3 protein. This sample has 590,000 or so distinct CDR3 sequences, with about 30% found just once. The source is a woman at least 80 years old in good health. Sequenced input: blood. V usage is TRBV30 and J usage is TRBJ1-5; D is perhaps TRBD1 (5 bases). The chain's CDR3 is CAWSVGTGPNQPQHF. For the CDR3, the DNA is TGTGCCTGGAGTGTAGGGACCGGCCCCAATCAGCCCCAGCATTTT.